This TCR beta chain derives from a study of blood T cell repertoires in COVID-19 (dated by TCRdb to about 2020). At the level of the whole study: Samples covering the acute and convalescent phases of COVID-19 were provided by collaborators in the United States, Italy and Spain. The prospective study material was composed of cDNA or gDNA derived from T cells, B-cell-depleted T cells, or PBMCs. Deeply sampled blood TCRbeta repertoires from subjects exposed to, actively infected with, or recovered from COVID-19 were included in the dataset. The repertoires were made available in a free public database intended to serve as a resource for research on the immune response to SARS-CoV-2. The samples were drawn from the first 160 participants of the ongoing ImmuneRACE study and from 1,254 subjects provided by 6 global collaborators. The sample metadata nearly always contained a de-identified subject ID, COVID-19 status, age in years and sex. Where available, HLA class I and class II types were obtained from metadata supplied by the sample provider rather than from assay-based typing.

Overall study outcomes, separate from this receptor: The quantity of clinical and demographic metadata differed by source and by participant and was supplied without curation.

At one collaborating source in Seattle, patients were enrolled during active infection and were followed longitudinally through the course of disease. Each collaborating institution followed its own protocols to collect whole blood in K2EDTA tubes. For TCRbeta analysis, collaborators shipped samples as frozen whole blood, isolated PBMCs, or DNA extracted from either of those sample types. This clone was detected once. The specificity of this receptor is unknown. No base quality values were provided; no much bigger clone lies one nucleotide off. The immunoSEQ Assay, a bias-controlled multiplex PCR, was used to amplify TCRbeta CDR3 regions from genomic DNA. In the source study's methods: The number of nucleated cells in each sample was estimated from the amplification of reference gene primers within the assay. To quantify the absolute abundance of each unique TCRbeta CDR3 rearrangement, sequence reads were collapsed and filtered. Productive Simpson clonality was computed per sample as the square root of Simpson's diversity index over productive rearrangements. Not all clones reach the TCRdb copy of this immuneACCESS table, which keeps in-frame sequences only. Checked studies attribute under half of the gap to unresolved V genes and leave the rest unexplained. V and J calls and clone size are as listed in that table; D and trimming were resolved from the DNA. Within this sample are some 300,000 clones, with roughly 90% of them counted one time only. Jointly, the top ten make up around 1% of the sample.

Sequencing input: peripheral blood. The sequence derives from a woman aged 40 to 50 with COVID-19, enrolled during active disease.

This receptor carries the CDR3 CASSLGVLAQHSTDTQYF. The DNA reads as follows: TGTGCCAGCAGCTTGGGGGTTTTAGCGCAACATAGCACAGATACGCAGTATTTT. The chain is made from TRBV5-8 and TRBJ2-3; the D gene is perhaps TRBD2, from 5 matching bases. The CDR3 holds 18 amino acids from the cysteine to the phenylalanine. Kept here is only the CDR3 DNA, which spans 54 bases and is read in frame from base 1. CDR1 and CDR2, per the germline V gene, are SGHTS and YDEGEE. The V end loses 0 bases and the J end loses 0 bases, and a stretch of 17 bases separates them. This CDR3, with the reference TRBV5-8 and TRBJ2-3 proteins standing in past its ends, gives the full variable domain EAGVTQSPTHLIKTRGQQATLRCSPISGHTSVYWYQQALGLGLQFLLWYDEGEERNRGNFPPRFSGRQFPNYSSELNVNALELEDSALYLCASSLGVLAQHSTDTQYFGPGTRLTVL.